This T cell receptor beta chain was identified in a study of cytomegalovirus exposure and HLA in healthy donors. As for the study in general: The Caucasian-associated ancestry cluster contained about 80% of the roughly 400 genotyped donors.

Trimming took 0 bases from V and 4 from J, leaving 18 bases between them. CDR1 is SGHNT and CDR2 is YYREEE in the germline V gene (reference sequence). CDR3 length equals 17 residues. 13 Jbeta primers and 60 Vbeta primers were used for the PCR. Some clones are missing from TCRdb's copy, which holds only in-frame ones; the method was immunoSEQ multiplex PCR. This table has 60,000 or so clones, approximately 80% appearing once. As concerns this clone: What it binds is not known.

General study points: Reports indicate that TCR beta sequences accurately predicted the HLA-A and HLA-B alleles of most subjects. It was 150 to 200 TCR beta chains that were listed as cytomegalovirus-associated. The authors considered a cluster of highly shared sequence variants likely to be a sequencing artifact.

The receptor was derived from a female donor in good health and CMV-seronegative. The chain recombines TRBV5-4 with TRBJ2-3; a possible D gene is TRBD1 (5 bases). The sequenced sample was PBMCs. The CDR3 is CASSLASVRVGADTQYF. CDR3 coding DNA: TGTGCCAGCAGCTTGGCTAGTGTCAGGGTAGGCGCAGATACGCAGTATTTT.